This TCR beta chain is from a study of cytomegalovirus exposure and HLA in healthy donors. Study-wide findings and caveats: For most TCR sequences rarity was the rule, although some public TCRs occurred in many donors. Reported performance of the classifier showed diagnosis of cytomegalovirus status with high specificity and sensitivity. 164 TCR beta chains were listed as cytomegalovirus-associated.

With respect to this clone: Its matching antigen is unknown.

Measured with immunoSEQ multiplex PCR; TCRdb has only the in-frame clones, and not every one. Of fewer than 150,000 clones listed, approximately 90% are singletons. CDR3 length: 12 residues. Germline V lookup: CDR1 SGHVS, CDR2 FQNEAQ. V lost 7 bases to trimming and J lost 10 bases, with 16 bases between them. Sequenced: PBMCs. The source of this sequence is a man between 18 and 35 years old in good health and CMV-seropositive. V and J are TRBV7-8 and TRBJ1-1; D may be TRBD1 (5 bases). CDR3 region: CASTPSGGAAFF. The CDR3 DNA sequence: TGTGCCAGCACCCCTTCAGGAGGGGCAGCTTTCTTT.